These 25 T cell receptor beta chains share one sample of origin, sequenced in a study of cytomegalovirus exposure and HLA in healthy donors. The PCR used 60 Vbeta and 13 Jbeta primers. Assay used: immunoSEQ multiplex PCR; TCRdb lists only in-frame clones, some missing. The table shows around 130,000 clones, with over 60% occurring only once. The sample was PBMCs. These receptors came from a man aged 18 to 29 in good health and CMV-seropositive.

The CDR3 loop reads CASSYSNNGYGYTF. The CDR3 region has the DNA TGTGCCAGCAGTTACTCGAACAACGGGTATGGCTACACCTTC. The V and J genes are TRBV6-5 and TRBJ1-2; D call uncertain. Trimming left V 0 bases short and J 5 bases short, with 10 bases between. Germline V gives CDR1 MNHEY, CDR2 SVGAGI. The CDR3 runs 14 residues.

The V and J genes are TRBV29-1 and TRBJ1-3, with 9 bases fitting TRBD1. The V segment lost 6 bases and the J segment 8 bases; nucleotides outside the gene matches: 2. The CDR3 has 11 amino acids. The germline gives CDR1 SQVTM, CDR2 ANQGSEA. CDR3 sequence (DNA): TGCAGCGTGGGACAGGGAGACACCATATATTTT. Translated, it gives CSVGQGDTIYF.

This rearrangement joins TRBV19 to TRBJ1-1, with TRBD1 identical over 7 bases. Germline assignment: CDR1 LNHDA and CDR2 SQIVND (reference sequence). The CDR3 consists of 16 residues. J was trimmed by 3 bases and V by 4 bases; bases with no gene match: 11. The CDR3 DNA sequence: TGTGCCAGTAGTACGGACAGGCATCTTGGTTACACTGAAGCTTTCTTT. It yields the protein CASSTDRHLGYTEAFF.

This clone has only one observation. V and J are TRBV7-8 and TRBJ1-2; 8 bases fit TRBD1. The V segment lost 6 bases and the J segment 2 bases; nucleotides outside the gene matches: 8. The CDR3 is 15 residues long. Germline values: CDR1 SGHVS, CDR2 FQNEAQ. The CDR3 protein is CASRSNRGTNYGYTF. CDR3 in DNA: TGTGCCAGCAGGTCGAACAGGGGGACCAACTATGGCTACACCTTC.

J is TRBJ2-7 and V is TRBV28, with 7 bases matching TRBD1. The CDR3 contains 17 residues. The germline gives CDR1 MDHEN, CDR2 SYDVKM. V shed 6 bases and J 0 bases; nucleotides not matched to a gene: 14. This chain's CDR3 is CASSSLTGTAASYEQYF. For the CDR3, the DNA is TGTGCCAGCAGCTCACTAACCGGGACAGCAGCCTCCTACGAGCAGTACTTC. The full variable domain, completed using reference TRBV28 and TRBJ2-7, is DVKVTQSSRYLVKRTGEKVFLECVQDMDHENMFWYRQDPGLGLRLIYFSYDVKMKEKGDIPEGYSVSREKKERFSLILESASTNQTSMYLCASSSLTGTAASYEQYFGPGTRLTVT.

The chain uses TRBV27 and TRBJ1-2, with D unclear. The CDR3 consists of 15 residues. Germline CDR1 and CDR2: MNHEY and SMNVEV (reference sequence). Trimming pared 4 bases from V and 3 bases from J, leaving 15 bases between. The CDR3 sequence: CASSSKSTVDYGYTF. CDR3 nucleotide sequence: TGTGCCAGCAGTTCTAAAAGCACTGTGGACTATGGCTACACCTTC.

The chain is built from TRBV5-6 and TRBJ1-2; a possible D gene is TRBD1 (6 bases). V shed 4 bases and J shed 2 bases, with 21 bases lying between them. Germline V gene lookup returns CDR1 SGHDT and CDR2 YYEEEE. This CDR3 spans 17 amino acids. This CDR3 is CASSRRVTGPKNYGYTF. Here the CDR3 DNA reads TGTGCCAGCAGCCGGCGGGTGACAGGTCCCAAAAACTATGGCTACACCTTC.

As DNA, the CDR3 is TGTGCCAGCAGCGTAGGACAGAATCAGCCCCAGCATTTT. It yields the protein CASSVGQNQPQHF. The V and J genes are TRBV9 and TRBJ1-5, with a weak D call TRBD1 (5 bases). Per the germline V gene, CDR1 is SGDLS and CDR2 is YYNGEE. The CDR3 is 13 amino acids. The V end was cut by 0 bases, the J end by 4 bases, with 5 bases between.

V gene TRBV6-1 combines with J gene TRBJ1-1; 8 bases map to TRBD1. J lost 3 bases, V lost 4 bases, and 1 base had no gene match. Germline V gene sequence: CDR1 MNHNS, CDR2 SASEGT. This CDR3 comprises 13 residues. The CDR3 spells CASSARGHTEAFF. In nucleotides, the CDR3 is TGTGCCAGCAGTGCCAGGGGGCACACTGAAGCTTTCTTT.

This chain uses TRBV6-1 with TRBJ2-1, with a weak D call TRBD1 (6 bases). This CDR3 has 11 amino acids. The germline V gene has CDR1 MNHNS and CDR2 SASEGT. V lost 8 bases, J lost 6 bases, and 8 bases lay in between. The DNA for the CDR3 is TGTGCCAGCGAACAGGGCAATGAGCAGTTCTTC. It specifies CASEQGNEQFF.

This clone was picked up one time. The chain links TRBV7-2 to TRBJ1-4; TRBD1 is a possible D gene (6 bases). The CDR3 extends over 15 amino acids. The V and J ends lost 5 bases and 5 bases respectively, with 15 bases between them. The germline V gene has CDR1 SGHTA and CDR2 FQGNSA. The CDR3 loop is CASSPQTGRNEKLFF. In nucleotides, the CDR3 is TGTGCCAGCAGCCCCCAGACAGGACGAAATGAAAAACTGTTTTTT.

The chain is built from TRBV28 and TRBJ2-3, with 7 bases matching TRBD2. V was pared by 5 bases and J by 6 bases, with 14 bases of the junction left unmatched. The germline gives CDR1 MDHEN, CDR2 SYDVKM. This CDR3 is 16 amino acids long. In DNA, the CDR3 is TGTGCCAGCAGTACCTCTTGGGGTCCCGGGAGGGATACGCAGTATTTT. Amino acids: CASSTSWGPGRDTQYF.

The chain links TRBV4-1 to TRBJ2-7; 7 bases agree with TRBD1. The CDR3 consists of 15 residues. Trimming took 5 bases from V and 5 from J; bases not matched to a gene: 12. Germline loops: CDR1 MGHRA, CDR2 YSYEKL. DNA for the CDR3: TGCGCCAGCAGCGGCGAACTTGCTCAGGGGGACGAGCAGTACTTC. Protein product: CASSGELAQGDEQYF.

The chain combines TRBV2 with TRBJ1-6; D is uncertain. In germline, CDR1 is SNHLY, CDR2 FYNNEI. The germline V and J ends were trimmed by 3 bases and 6 bases, with 12 bases remaining between them. This CDR3 is 15 amino acids long. CDR3 sequence (DNA): TGTGCCAGCAGTGACGCGCGGGGAAGTAATTCACCCCTCCACTTT. Its translation is CASSDARGSNSPLHF.

CDR3 sequence: CASSLVADNEQFF. As DNA, the CDR3 is TGCGCCAGCAGCTTGGTCGCGGACAATGAGCAGTTCTTC. This chain connects TRBV5-1 to TRBJ2-1; D remains ambiguous. The CDR3 sequence is 13 residues long. Germline loops: CDR1 SGHRS, CDR2 YFSETQ. The ends were cut back, 0 bases at V and 5 bases at J, with 6 bases in the middle.

This chain connects TRBV2 to TRBJ2-1, with a possible D match to TRBD1 (7 bases). Per the germline V gene, CDR1 is SNHLY and CDR2 is FYNNEI. This CDR3 has 13 residues. V lost 9 bases, J lost 8 bases, and 17 bases lay in between. The CDR3 here is CARAGGGQDEQFF. In nucleotides, the CDR3 is TGTGCCAGGGCCGGGGGTGGACAGGATGAGCAGTTCTTC. The full variable domain, rest sourced from reference TRBV2 and TRBJ2-1, is EPEVTQTPSHQVTQMGQEVILRCVPISNHLYFYWYRQILGQKVEFLVSFYNNEISEKSEIFDDQFSVERPDGSNFTLKIRSTKLEDSAMYFCARAGGGQDEQFFGPGTRLTVL.

The rearrangement joins TRBV6-6 to TRBJ1-5; tentative D call: TRBD1 (5 bases). The CDR3 spans 14 residues. Germline V gene lookup returns CDR1 MNHNY and CDR2 SVGAGI (reference sequence). Trimming took off 4 bases at V and 1 base at J, with 8 bases between the two ends. The CDR3: CASSSRQSNQPQHF. The CDR3 nucleotides are TGTGCCAGCAGTTCTCGACAGAGCAATCAGCCCCAGCATTTT.

This clone occurred a few times. The chain couples TRBV7-8 to TRBJ1-1; D is ambiguous. This CDR3 is built from 13 residues. Germline V lookup: CDR1 SGHVS, CDR2 FQNEAQ. V lost 3 bases and J 2 bases, leaving 7 bases between the germline ends. Written as DNA, the CDR3 is TGTGCCAGCAGCTTTTCCTTAAACACTGAAGCTTTCTTT. Encoded protein: CASSFSLNTEAFF.

This clone is a singleton in its sample. This chain links TRBV4-2 with TRBJ2-4; D not resolved. The CDR3 is 14 residues long. From germline, CDR1 is LGHNA and CDR2 YNFKEQ. With 3 bases removed from V and 6 bases from J, the gap between germline ends came to 12 bases. CDR3 in amino acids: CASSQGTEINIQYF. The CDR3, as DNA: TGTGCCAGCAGCCAGGGTACGGAGATAAACATTCAGTACTTC.

The chain recombines TRBV7-9 with TRBJ1-2, with 8 nucleotides matching TRBD1. J was trimmed by 6 bases and V by 6 bases; bases with no gene match: 6. The germline gives CDR1 SEHNR, CDR2 FQNEAQ (reference sequence). The CDR3 is 13 residues long. CDR3 sequence reads: CASSFTGGDGYTF. The CDR3 DNA reads as TGTGCCAGCAGTTTCACAGGGGGGGATGGCTACACCTTC.

This clone was seen a handful of times. CDR3 DNA: TGTGCCAGCTCCGCATCTACCCAAGAGACCCAGTACTTC. Translating it yields CASSASTQETQYF. The chain carries TRBV18 and TRBJ2-5; the D is unclear. The CDR3 covers 13 residues. V was shortened by 6 bases and J by 1 base, with 9 bases between the two germline ends. Germline-derived CDR1 and CDR2 are KGHSH and LQKENI.

V is TRBV7-9 and J is TRBJ1-4, with D possibly TRBD1 on 5 matching bases. Germline assignment: CDR1 SEHNR and CDR2 FQNEAQ (reference sequence). This CDR3 is 14 amino acids long. The V end was cut by 1 base, the J end by 5 bases, with 8 bases between. The CDR3 region is CASSLGDYNEKLFF. The DNA for the CDR3 is TGTGCCAGCAGCTTAGGGGACTACAATGAAAAACTGTTTTTT.

In its sample, this clone was seen a few times. The J gene is TRBJ2-4, the V gene TRBV15; 7 bases align to TRBD1. CDR1 and CDR2 from the germline V gene are LNHNV and YYDKDF (reference sequence). Trimming at V came to 7 bases and at J to 4 bases, leaving 10 bases not matched to a gene. The CDR3 has 15 residues. DNA of the CDR3: TGTGCCACCACACAGGGGTCCCTTGGGAAAAACATTCAGTACTTC. Encoded protein: CATTQGSLGKNIQYF.

This clone came up once. The J gene is TRBJ2-1, the V gene TRBV9; 10 bases map to TRBD1. The germline gives CDR1 SGDLS, CDR2 YYNGEE. The V and J ends lost 3 bases and 6 bases, in that order; junction bases with no gene match: 6. The CDR3 runs to 15 residues. The chain's CDR3 is CASSGPGQGLNEQFF. As DNA, the CDR3 is TGTGCCAGCAGCGGTCCGGGACAGGGGCTCAATGAGCAGTTCTTC.

The chain couples TRBV2 to TRBJ2-5, with 10 bases identical to TRBD1. The CDR3 totals 15 residues. Losses at the gene ends were 5 bases for V and 2 bases for J; bases not matched to a gene: 5. CDR1 and CDR2 (germline): SNHLY, FYNNEI. The DNA for the CDR3 is TGTGCCAGCAGTAGGGACAGGGGCATTCAAGAGACCCAGTACTTC. This sequence encodes CASSRDRGIQETQYF.